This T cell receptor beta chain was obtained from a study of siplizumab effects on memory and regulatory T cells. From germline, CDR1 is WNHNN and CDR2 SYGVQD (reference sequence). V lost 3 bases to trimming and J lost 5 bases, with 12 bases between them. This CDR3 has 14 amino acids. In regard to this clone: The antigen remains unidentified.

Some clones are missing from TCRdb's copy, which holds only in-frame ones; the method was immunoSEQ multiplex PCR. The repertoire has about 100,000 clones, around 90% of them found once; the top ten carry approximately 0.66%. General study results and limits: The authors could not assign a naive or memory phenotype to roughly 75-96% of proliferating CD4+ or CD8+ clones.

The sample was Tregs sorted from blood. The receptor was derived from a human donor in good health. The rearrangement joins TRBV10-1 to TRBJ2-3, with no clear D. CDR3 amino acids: CASSDGEWKDTQYF. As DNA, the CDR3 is TGCGCCAGCAGTGATGGGGAATGGAAAGATACGCAGTATTTT.